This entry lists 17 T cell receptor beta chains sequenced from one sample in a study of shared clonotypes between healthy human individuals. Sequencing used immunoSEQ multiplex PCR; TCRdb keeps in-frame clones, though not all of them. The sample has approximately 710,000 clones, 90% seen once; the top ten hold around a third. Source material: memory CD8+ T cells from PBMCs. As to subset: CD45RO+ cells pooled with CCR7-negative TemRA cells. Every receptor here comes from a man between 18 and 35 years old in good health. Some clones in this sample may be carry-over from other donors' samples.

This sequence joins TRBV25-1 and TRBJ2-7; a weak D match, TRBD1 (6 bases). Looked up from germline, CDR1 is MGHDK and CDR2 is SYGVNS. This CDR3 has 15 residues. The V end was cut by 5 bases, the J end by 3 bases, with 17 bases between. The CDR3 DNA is TGTGCCAGCAGTCACGCGTGGGGCAGGGGCTACGAGCAGTACTTC. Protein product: CASSHAWGRGYEQYF.

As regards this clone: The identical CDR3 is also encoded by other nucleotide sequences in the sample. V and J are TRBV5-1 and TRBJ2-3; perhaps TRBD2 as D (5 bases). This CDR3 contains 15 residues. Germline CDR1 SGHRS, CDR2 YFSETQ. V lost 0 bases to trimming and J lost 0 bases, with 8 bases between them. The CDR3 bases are TGCGCCAGCAGCTTGGTGGGCGGGAGCACAGATACGCAGTATTTT. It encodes CASSLVGGSTDTQYF.

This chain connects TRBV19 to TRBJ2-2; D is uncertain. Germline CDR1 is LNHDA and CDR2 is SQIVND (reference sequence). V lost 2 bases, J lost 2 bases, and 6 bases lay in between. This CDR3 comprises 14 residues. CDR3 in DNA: TGTGCCAGTAGTATAAGAGAAAACACCGGGGAGCTGTTTTTT. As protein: CASSIRENTGELFF.

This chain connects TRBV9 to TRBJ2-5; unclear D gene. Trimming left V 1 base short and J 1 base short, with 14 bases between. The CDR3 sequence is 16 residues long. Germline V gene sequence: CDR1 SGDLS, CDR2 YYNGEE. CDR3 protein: CASSVLPMGFQETQYF. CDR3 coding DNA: TGTGCCAGCAGCGTACTACCGATGGGCTTCCAAGAGACCCAGTACTTC.

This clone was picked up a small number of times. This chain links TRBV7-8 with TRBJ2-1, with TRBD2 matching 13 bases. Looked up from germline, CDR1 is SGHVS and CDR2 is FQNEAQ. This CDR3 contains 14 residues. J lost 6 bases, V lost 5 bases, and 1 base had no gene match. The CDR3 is CASSRTSGSNEQFF. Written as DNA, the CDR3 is TGTGCCAGCAGCCGGACTAGCGGGAGCAATGAGCAGTTCTTC. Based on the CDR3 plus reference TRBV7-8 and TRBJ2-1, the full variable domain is GAGVSQSPRYKVAKRGQDVALRCDPISGHVSLFWYQQALGQGPEFLTYFQNEAQLDKSGLPSDRFFAERPEGSVSTLKIQRTQQEDSAVYLCASSRTSGSNEQFFGPGTRLTVL.

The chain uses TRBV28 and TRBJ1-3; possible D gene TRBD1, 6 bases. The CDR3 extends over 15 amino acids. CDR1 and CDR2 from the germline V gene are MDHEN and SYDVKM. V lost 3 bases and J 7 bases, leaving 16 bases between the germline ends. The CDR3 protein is CASSLVRGRGNTIYF. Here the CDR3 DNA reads TGTGCCAGCAGTTTGGTCCGGGGGCGCGGGAACACCATATATTTT.

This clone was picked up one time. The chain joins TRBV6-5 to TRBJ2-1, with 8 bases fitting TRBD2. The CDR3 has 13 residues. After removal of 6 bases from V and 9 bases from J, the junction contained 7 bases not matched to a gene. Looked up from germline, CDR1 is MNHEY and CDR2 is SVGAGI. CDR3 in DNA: TGTGCCAGCAGACCGGGACTAGTCCTTGAGCAGTTCTTC. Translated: CASRPGLVLEQFF.

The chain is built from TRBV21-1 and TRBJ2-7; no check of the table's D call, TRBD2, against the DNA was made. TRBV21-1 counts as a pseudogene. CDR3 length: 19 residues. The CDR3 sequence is CASSKSDPEPAGGSYEQYF. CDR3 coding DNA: TGTGCCAGCAGCAAATCCGACCCGGAGCCAGCGGGAGGCTCCTACGAGCAGTACTTC.

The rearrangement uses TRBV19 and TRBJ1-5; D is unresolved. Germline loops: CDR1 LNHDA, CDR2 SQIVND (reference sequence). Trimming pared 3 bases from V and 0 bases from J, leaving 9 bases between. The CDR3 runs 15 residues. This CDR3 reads CASSISKGSNQPQHF. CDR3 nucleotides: TGTGCCAGTAGTATCTCCAAGGGTAGCAATCAGCCCCAGCATTTT.

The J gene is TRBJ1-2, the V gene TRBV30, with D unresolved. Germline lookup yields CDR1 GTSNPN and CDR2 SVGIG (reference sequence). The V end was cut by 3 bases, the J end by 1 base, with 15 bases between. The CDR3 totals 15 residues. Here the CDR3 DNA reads TGTGCCTGGAGCCCCTTTGTACAGTATAACTATGGCTACACCTTC. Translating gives CAWSPFVQYNYGYTF.

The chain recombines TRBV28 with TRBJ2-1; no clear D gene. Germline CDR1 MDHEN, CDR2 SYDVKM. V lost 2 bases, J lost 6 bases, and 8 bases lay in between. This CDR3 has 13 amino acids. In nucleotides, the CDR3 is TGTGCCAGCAGTTTAATGCTGGGCAATGAGCAGTTCTTC. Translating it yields CASSLMLGNEQFF.

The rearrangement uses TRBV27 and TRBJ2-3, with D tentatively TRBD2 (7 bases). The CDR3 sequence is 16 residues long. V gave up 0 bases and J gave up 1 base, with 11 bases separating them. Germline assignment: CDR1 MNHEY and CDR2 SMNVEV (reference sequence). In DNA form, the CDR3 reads TGTGCCAGCAGTTTATCGTTCGGGGGGCGCACAGATACGCAGTATTTT. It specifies CASSLSFGGRTDTQYF.

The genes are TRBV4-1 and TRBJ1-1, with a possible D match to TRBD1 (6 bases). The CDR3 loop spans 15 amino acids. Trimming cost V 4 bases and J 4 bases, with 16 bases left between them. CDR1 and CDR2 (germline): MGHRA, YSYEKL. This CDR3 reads CASSPPGDWGTEAFF. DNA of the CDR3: TGCGCCAGCAGCCCTCCAGGGGATTGGGGCACTGAAGCTTTCTTT.

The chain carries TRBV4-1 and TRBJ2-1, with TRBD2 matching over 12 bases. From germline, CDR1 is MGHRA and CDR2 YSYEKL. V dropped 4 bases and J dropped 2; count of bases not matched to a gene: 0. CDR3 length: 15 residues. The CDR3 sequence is CASSPSGRAYNEQFF. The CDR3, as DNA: TGCGCCAGCAGCCCTAGCGGGAGGGCCTACAATGAGCAGTTCTTC.

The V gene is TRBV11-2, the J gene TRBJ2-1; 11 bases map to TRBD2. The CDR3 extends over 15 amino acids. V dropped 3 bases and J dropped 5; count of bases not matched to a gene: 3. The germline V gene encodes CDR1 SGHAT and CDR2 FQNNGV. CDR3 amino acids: CASSLNSGRDNEQFF. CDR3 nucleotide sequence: TGTGCCAGCAGCTTGAATAGCGGGAGGGACAATGAGCAGTTCTTC.

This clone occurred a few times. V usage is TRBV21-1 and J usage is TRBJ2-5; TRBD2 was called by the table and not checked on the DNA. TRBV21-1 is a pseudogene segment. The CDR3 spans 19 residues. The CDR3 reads CASSKALSGTSGRAETQYF. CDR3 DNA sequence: TGTGCCAGCAGCAAAGCGCTTTCGGGGACTAGCGGGAGGGCTGAGACCCAGTACTTC.

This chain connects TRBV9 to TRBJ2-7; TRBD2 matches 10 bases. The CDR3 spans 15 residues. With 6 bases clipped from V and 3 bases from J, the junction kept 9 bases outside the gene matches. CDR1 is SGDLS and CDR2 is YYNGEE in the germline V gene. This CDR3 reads CASTRGASGSYEQYF. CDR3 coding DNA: TGTGCCAGCACCCGGGGGGCTAGCGGGAGCTACGAGCAGTACTTC.